This TCR beta chain derives from a study of cytomegalovirus exposure and HLA in healthy donors. Study summary: A subsequent analysis reported that the approximately 120 validation repertoires were produced on the same platform that had also been used for the roughly 700 first-cohort repertoires. Whole-study findings and limits: CMV antigen specificity was confirmed in vitro for three CMV-associated chains. Among TCR beta chains, those listed as cytomegalovirus-associated numbered about 160.

A roughly 120-subject validation cohort, separate from the approximately 670-subject first cohort, supplied the donors. With regard to this clone: The antigen is unknown.

There are 16 residues in the CDR3. Germline lookup yields CDR1 SGHVS and CDR2 FQNEAQ. Deletions cut 0 bases from V and 4 bases from J, with 13 bases between. Clones were read by immunoSEQ multiplex PCR, and TCRdb kept only the in-frame ones, dropping some. This table holds 70,000 or so clones, around 95% found once. The sequence derives from a young woman in good health and CMV-seropositive. Material: PBMCs. The chain links TRBV7-8 to TRBJ1-5, with D maybe TRBD1 (6 bases). The DNA of the CDR3 is TGTGCCAGCAGCTTAGCGAGGGCAGGGGCAAATCAGCCCCAGCATTTT. This gives the protein CASSLARAGANQPQHF.